The TCR beta chain under discussion was sequenced for a study of OX40 agonist ivuxolimab in advanced cancers. Broader study findings: The antigen specificity of the peripheral T cells (those that were expanded) was not determined. CD4+ and CD8+ T cells in blood underwent clonal expansion by week 6 at 0.1 to 3.0 mg/kg.

Assay: immunoSEQ multiplex PCR; the TCRdb copy retains only in-frame clones and omits some. The sample records some 45,000 clones, roughly 90% being singletons. Of note for this clone: Its antigen is not known.

V was clipped by 3 bases and J by 2 bases, with 10 bases between them. CDR3 length: 14 residues. The V gene's germline CDR1 is MNHEY and CDR2 SMNVEV (reference sequence). Specimen: CD4+ or CD8+ T cells sorted from blood, collected in a trial of the OX40 agonist ivuxolimab. This sequence was found in an adult with an advanced solid tumor such as melanoma, head and neck, liver or kidney cancer. V usage is TRBV27 and J usage is TRBJ1-1, with a possible D match to TRBD1 (5 bases). CDR3 protein: CASSFAGGNTEAFF. The CDR3 coding sequence is TGTGCCAGCAGTTTTGCCGGGGGAAACACTGAAGCTTTCTTT.